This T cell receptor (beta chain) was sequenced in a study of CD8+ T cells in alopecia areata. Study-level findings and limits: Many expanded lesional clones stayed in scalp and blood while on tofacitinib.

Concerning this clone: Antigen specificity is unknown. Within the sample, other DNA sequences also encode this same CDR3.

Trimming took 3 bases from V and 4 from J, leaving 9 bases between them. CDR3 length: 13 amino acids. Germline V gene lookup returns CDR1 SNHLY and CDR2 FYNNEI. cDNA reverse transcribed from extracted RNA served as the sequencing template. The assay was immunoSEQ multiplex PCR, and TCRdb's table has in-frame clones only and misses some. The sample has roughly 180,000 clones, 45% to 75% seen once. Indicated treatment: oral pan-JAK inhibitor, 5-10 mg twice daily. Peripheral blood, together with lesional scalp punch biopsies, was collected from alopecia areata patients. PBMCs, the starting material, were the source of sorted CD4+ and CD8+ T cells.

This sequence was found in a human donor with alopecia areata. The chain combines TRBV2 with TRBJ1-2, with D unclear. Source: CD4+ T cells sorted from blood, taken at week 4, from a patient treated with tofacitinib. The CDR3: CASSEGGGYGYTF. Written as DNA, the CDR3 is TGTGCCAGCAGTGAGGGAGGAGGCTATGGCTACACCTTC. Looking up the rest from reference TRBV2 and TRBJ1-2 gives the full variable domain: EPEVTQTPSHQVTQMGQEVILRCVPISNHLYFYWYRQILGQKVEFLVSFYNNEISEKSEIFDDQFSVERPDGSNFTLKIRSTKLEDSAMYFCASSEGGGYGYTFGSGTRLTVV.